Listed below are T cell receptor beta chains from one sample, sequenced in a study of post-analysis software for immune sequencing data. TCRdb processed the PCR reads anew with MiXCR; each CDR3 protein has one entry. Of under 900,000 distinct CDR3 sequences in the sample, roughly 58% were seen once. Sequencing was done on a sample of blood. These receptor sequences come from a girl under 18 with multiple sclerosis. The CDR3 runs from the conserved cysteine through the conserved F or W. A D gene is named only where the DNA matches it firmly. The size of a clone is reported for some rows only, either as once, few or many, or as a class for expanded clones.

CDR3 DNA: TGCAGCGTTCGTCCCCACCTAACGGGAGGGTACGGGAATGAGCAGTTCTTC
CDR3 protein: CSVRPHLTGGYGNEQFF
V gene: TRBV29-1
clone size: few
J gene: TRBJ2-1
D gene: TRBD2

CDR3 DNA: TGTGCCAGCAGTTACTCAATGGCGGGACAAGAGACCCAGTACTTC
CDR3 protein: CASSYSMAGQETQYF
V gene: TRBV6-6
clone size: .
J gene: TRBJ2-5
D gene: .

CDR3 DNA: TGCGCCAGCAGCTTCGGGACAGGGGTCATGAACACTGAAGCTTTCTTT
CDR3 protein: CASSFGTGVMNTEAFF
V gene: TRBV5-1
clone size: .
J gene: TRBJ1-1
D gene: TRBD1

CDR3 DNA: TGTGCCACCAGCAGGACTAGCGGGACGGACGAGCAGTACTTC
CDR3 protein: CATSRTSGTDEQYF
V gene: TRBV15
clone size: few
J gene: TRBJ2-7
D gene: TRBD2

CDR3 DNA: TGTGCCAGCAGTAAACTAGCGGGCTACGAGCAGTACTTC
CDR3 protein: CASSKLAGYEQYF
V gene: TRBV12-3/TRBV12-4
clone size: .
J gene: TRBJ2-7
D gene: TRBD2

CDR3 DNA: TGCGCCAGCAGCCAAGATCGGGGACTAGCGGGGGGGAATGAGCAGTTCTTC
CDR3 protein: CASSQDRGLAGGNEQFF
V gene: TRBV4-1
clone size: .
J gene: TRBJ2-1
D gene: TRBD2

CDR3 DNA: TGTGCCAGCAGCGAGCCGGGACTAGCGGGAGGGCCTTATGGGGCCAACGTCCTGACTTTC
CDR3 protein: CASSEPGLAGGPYGANVLTF
V gene: TRBV7-9
clone size: .
J gene: TRBJ2-6
D gene: TRBD2

CDR3 DNA: TGCAGTGCTAGTAGAGCGGGGGGGACAGATACGCAGTATTTT
CDR3 protein: CSASRAGGTDTQYF
V gene: TRBV20-1
clone size: .
J gene: TRBJ2-3
D gene: TRBD2

CDR3 DNA: TGCGCCAGCAGCTTGATGGCGGGGGCTAACTATGGCTACACCTTC
CDR3 protein: CASSLMAGANYGYTF
V gene: TRBV5-1
clone size: few
J gene: TRBJ1-2
D gene: .

CDR3 DNA: TGCAGTGCTAGACCCACGGAGCCCGGGACTAGCGGCAATGAGCAGTTCTTC
CDR3 protein: CSARPTEPGTSGNEQFF
V gene: TRBV20-1
clone size: .
J gene: TRBJ2-1
D gene: TRBD2

CDR3 DNA: TGTGCCAGCAGTGCCAGACTAGTAGGTTTTGAGACCCAGTACTTC
CDR3 protein: CASSARLVGFETQYF
V gene: TRBV27
clone size: .
J gene: TRBJ2-5
D gene: .

CDR3 DNA: TGTGCCAGCAGCTTCGTTAATCCCCAGGCCTCTGGGGCCAACGTCCTGACTTTC
CDR3 protein: CASSFVNPQASGANVLTF
V gene: TRBV7-2
clone size: .
J gene: TRBJ2-6
D gene: .

CDR3 DNA: TGTGCCAGCAGCTTAGTCGGGGGATCGGGAAATACGCAGTATTTT
CDR3 protein: CASSLVGGSGNTQYF
V gene: TRBV7-2
clone size: .
J gene: TRBJ2-3
D gene: .

CDR3 DNA: TGCGCCAGCAGCCCACTGGACAGGGGCGGATACGAGCAGTACTTC
CDR3 protein: CASSPLDRGGYEQYF
V gene: TRBV5-1
clone size: few
J gene: TRBJ2-7
D gene: TRBD1

CDR3 DNA: TGTACCAGCAGCTCACCGGGACAGGGTCGGTACGAGCAGTACTTC
CDR3 protein: CTSSSPGQGRYEQYF
V gene: TRBV7-9
clone size: .
J gene: TRBJ2-7
D gene: TRBD1

CDR3 DNA: TGTGCCAGCAGCATCAATCCGGGACAGCCCTACGAGCAGTACTTC
CDR3 protein: CASSINPGQPYEQYF
V gene: TRBV7-3
clone size: .
J gene: TRBJ2-7
D gene: TRBD1

CDR3 DNA: TGCGCCAGCAGCCAACTCGGGGACTTGAAAGAGACCCAGTACTTC
CDR3 protein: CASSQLGDLKETQYF
V gene: TRBV4-1
clone size: once
J gene: TRBJ2-5
D gene: .

CDR3 DNA: TGCAGTGCTAGGGCACAGGTGGAGACCCAGTACTTC
CDR3 protein: CSARAQVETQYF
V gene: TRBV20-1
clone size: .
J gene: TRBJ2-5
D gene: .

CDR3 DNA: TGCAGCGTTGAGTCAGGGGCGCGAACTGAAGCTTTCTTT
CDR3 protein: CSVESGARTEAFF
V gene: TRBV29-1
clone size: .
J gene: TRBJ1-1
D gene: .

CDR3 DNA: TGCAGTGCTAGTCAGACTTCCGGGACAGGGGGGACCTACGAGCAGTACTTC
CDR3 protein: CSASQTSGTGGTYEQYF
V gene: TRBV20-1
clone size: few
J gene: TRBJ2-7
D gene: TRBD1